The following is a TCR beta chain sequence with its context. The target antigen is unknown. This specimen comes from a study of blood T cells in healthy people across ages. Study conclusions and caveats: TCR beta diversity, measured per million T cells, fell in a roughly linear way with age. No conclusive comparison of naive versus antigen-experienced cells was possible with unsorted PBMCs.

Together with a sample-barcoded 5' primer, a J-beta primer mix was included in a second PCR lasting about 7 to 11 cycles. TCRdb passed the 5' RACE reads through MiXCR, listing each CDR3 protein once. The data contain about 930,000 distinct CDR3 sequences, 25% to 35% of them seen just once; the ten biggest clones take up approximately 10%. The data were also submitted as part of a second study, on T cells of mothers and their children. That report adds: The sample comes from some ten healthy Caucasian donors: mothers and children. Every mother produced more than 8 million TCR beta CDR3 reads, whereas every child provided roughly 3 million.

The TCR originated in a woman in her thirties or forties in good health. Sequenced sample: blood.

This CDR3 reads CASSADGGINYGYTF. The DNA of the CDR3 is TGTGCCAGCAGCGCGGACGGAGGGATTAACTATGGCTACACCTTC. This rearrangement joins TRBV5-5 to TRBJ1-2; D is unresolved. Germline V CDR1 and CDR2: SGHKS, YYEKEE (reference sequence). The CDR3 has 15 amino acids. Trimming removed 4 bases at V and 1 base at J, with 14 bases between.